These 3 T cell receptor beta chains came from one sample sequenced in a study of shared clonotypes between healthy human individuals. The data were produced by immunoSEQ multiplex PCR, yet TCRdb's version contains in-frame clones alone and is incomplete. The sample contains roughly 2.4 million clones, around 95% of which appear only once. The sequenced sample consisted of naive CD4+ T cells sorted from blood. Sample subset: CD45RA+ positively selected. All receptors come from a man younger than 35 in good health.

The V and J genes are TRBV5-1 and TRBJ2-5; 7 bases are shared with TRBD2. Germline trimming cut 0 bases from V and 2 bases from J; bases unmatched to any gene: 4. Germline V gene sequence: CDR1 SGHRS, CDR2 YFSETQ. The CDR3 length is 15 residues. The CDR3 is CASSLGAGKQETQYF. For the CDR3, the DNA is TGCGCCAGCAGCTTGGGAGCGGGAAAACAAGAGACCCAGTACTTC.

The chain is built from TRBV28 and TRBJ2-1; the match to TRBD2 covers 10 bases. This CDR3 has 20 amino acids. The germline V gene has CDR1 MDHEN and CDR2 SYDVKM. V lost 2 bases to trimming and J lost 7 bases; unmatched junction nucleotides: 20. CDR3 sequence: CASSLAPPSRLAGGKNEQFF. CDR3 sequence (DNA): TGTGCCAGCAGTTTAGCCCCCCCGTCTCGATTAGCGGGGGGAAAGAATGAGCAGTTCTTC. The whole variable domain, filled in from reference TRBV28 and TRBJ2-1, reads DVKVTQSSRYLVKRTGEKVFLECVQDMDHENMFWYRQDPGLGLRLIYFSYDVKMKEKGDIPEGYSVSREKKERFSLILESASTNQTSMYLCASSLAPPSRLAGGKNEQFFGPGTRLTVL.

The chain combines TRBV30 with TRBJ1-5; D gene uncertain. This CDR3 contains 14 residues. V lost 0 bases and J lost 7, with 13 bases in between. Per germline, CDR1 GTSNPN and CDR2 SVGIG (reference sequence). The CDR3 DNA reads TGTGCCTGGAGTGTACAAGGGTACGGGCAGCCCCAGCATTTT. Protein sequence: CAWSVQGYGQPQHF.